The 15 T cell receptor beta chains below come from one sample, sequenced in a study of cytomegalovirus exposure and HLA in healthy donors. Amplification used 60 Vbeta primers and 13 Jbeta primers. Produced via immunoSEQ multiplex PCR; TCRdb's table is partial and in-frame only. The table has 150,000 to 180,000 clones, more than 60% seen once. The source material was PBMCs. These receptors all stem from a woman aged 40 to 49 in good health and CMV-seronegative.

This CDR3 is CASSNRGPLYEQYF. The CDR3 nucleotides read TGTGCCAGCTCAAACAGGGGCCCCCTCTACGAGCAGTACTTC. V is TRBV18 and J is TRBJ2-7; the match to TRBD1 covers 7 bases. Unmatched junction bases numbered 7, after V lost 5 bases and J lost 3 bases. From germline, CDR1 is KGHSH and CDR2 LQKENI. CDR3 length: 14 residues.

This chain uses TRBV27 with TRBJ2-7; tentative D call: TRBD1 (6 bases). Looked up from germline, CDR1 is MNHEY and CDR2 is SMNVEV (reference sequence). The CDR3 covers 15 residues. Trimming removed 5 bases from V and 3 bases from J, with 17 bases in between. The CDR3 nucleotides are TGTGCCAGCAGTCACCGTAGGACAGCCATCTACGAGCAGTACTTC. This sequence encodes CASSHRRTAIYEQYF.

The chain uses TRBV28 and TRBJ1-1, with D hard to call. CDR1 and CDR2 (germline): MDHEN, SYDVKM. This CDR3 is built from 13 residues. V dropped 8 bases and J dropped 5 bases, with 15 bases sitting between them. CDR3 region: CASLPGRETEAFF. The DNA of the CDR3 is TGTGCCAGCCTCCCGGGGAGGGAGACTGAAGCTTTCTTT. The whole variable domain, remainder taken from reference TRBV28 and TRBJ1-1, is DVKVTQSSRYLVKRTGEKVFLECVQDMDHENMFWYRQDPGLGLRLIYFSYDVKMKEKGDIPEGYSVSREKKERFSLILESASTNQTSMYLCASLPGRETEAFFGQGTRLTVV.

This clone appeared once. This chain uses TRBV2 with TRBJ2-1, with 11 bases lining up with TRBD1. The CDR3 has 16 residues. Trimming cost V 4 bases and J 4 bases; bases outside gene matches: 6. The germline V gene encodes CDR1 SNHLY and CDR2 FYNNEI. CDR3 region: CASSATGTGGYNEQFF. The DNA for the CDR3 is TGTGCCAGCAGTGCCACCGGGACAGGGGGGTACAATGAGCAGTTCTTC.

V is TRBV6-1 and J is TRBJ2-7, with a possible D match to TRBD1 (6 bases). Germline V gene data show CDR1 as MNHNS and CDR2 as SASEGT. Between the trimmed V and J ends, which lost 5 bases and 4 bases, there was a span of 15 bases. This CDR3 comprises 14 residues. The CDR3, as DNA: TGTGCCAGCAGTCCTAACACAGGGTTTTACGAGCAGTACTTC. Its protein product is CASSPNTGFYEQYF.

The chain links TRBV11-3 to TRBJ1-1; no definite D call. There are 14 residues in the CDR3. Deletions cut 1 base from V and 1 base from J, with 7 bases between. Germline V lookup: CDR1 SGHNT, CDR2 YENEEA. The CDR3 DNA reads as TGTGCCAGCAGCTTAGTCTGGGCGAACACTGAAGCTTTCTTT. Amino acid sequence: CASSLVWANTEAFF. Complete variable domain (other parts from reference TRBV11-3 and TRBJ1-1): EAGVVQSPRYKIIEKKQPVAFWCNPISGHNTLYWYLQNLGQGPELLIRYENEEAVDDSQLPKDRFSAERLKGVDSTLKIQPAELGDSAVYLCASSLVWANTEAFFGQGTRLTVV.

The CDR3 here is CASSPLSYSNQPQHF. CDR3 nucleotides: TGTGCCAGCAGCCCCCTGTCCTATAGCAATCAGCCCCAGCATTTT. V and J are TRBV6-5 and TRBJ1-5, with D unresolved. Germline values: CDR1 MNHEY, CDR2 SVGAGI. V was clipped by 6 bases and J by 0 bases, with 12 bases between them. The CDR3 loop spans 15 amino acids.

The chain combines TRBV13 with TRBJ2-7; 9 bases agree with TRBD2. CDR3 length: 15 amino acids. The junction had 2 bases not matched to a gene; V was cut back by 0 bases and J by 2 bases. Germline CDR1 is PRHDT and CDR2 is FYEKMQ (reference sequence). CDR3 DNA sequence: TGTGCCAGCAGCTTAGGTAGCGGGAGTCCCTACGAGCAGTACTTC. Its translation is CASSLGSGSPYEQYF.

The gene calls are TRBV19 and TRBJ1-2, with D tentatively TRBD1 (5 bases). The CDR3 is 13 amino acids. The V end was cut by 4 bases, the J end by 4 bases, with 10 bases between. The germline V gene encodes CDR1 LNHDA and CDR2 SQIVND (reference sequence). CDR3 bases: TGTGCCAGTAGTAAAGGGGTCTCCTATGGCTACACCTTC. This gives the protein CASSKGVSYGYTF.

The genes are TRBV5-4 and TRBJ2-7; D perhaps matches TRBD1 (6 bases). This CDR3 is 14 amino acids long. Per germline, CDR1 SGHNT and CDR2 YYREEE (reference sequence). The germline V and J ends were trimmed by 4 bases and 1 base, with 12 bases remaining between them. CDR3 nucleotide sequence: TGTGCCAGCAGCGCAACCGGACAGTCCTACGAGCAGTACTTC. As protein: CASSATGQSYEQYF.

V usage is TRBV6-5 and J usage is TRBJ2-7; TRBD2 aligns across 8 bases. CDR1 and CDR2 (germline): MNHEY, SVGAGI. The CDR3 is made up of 14 amino acids. J lost 4 bases, V lost 7 bases, and 9 bases had no gene match. CDR3 sequence: CASIKSSGSYEQYF. Here the CDR3 DNA reads TGTGCCAGCATCAAATCCAGCGGGAGTTACGAGCAGTACTTC.

This clone was seen only a few times. The chain links TRBV6-1 to TRBJ1-3, with D maybe TRBD1 (6 bases). Germline V gene lookup returns CDR1 MNHNS and CDR2 SASEGT. This CDR3 is 17 amino acids long. Trimming shortened V by 3 bases and J by 0 bases, and 15 bases separated the two germline ends. The CDR3, as DNA: TGTGCCAGCAGTGAGGATGAACTAGGGGGCTCTGGAAACACCATATATTTT. It codes for CASSEDELGGSGNTIYF.

The V call is TRBV9, the J call TRBJ2-1; D may be TRBD2 (6 bases). In germline, CDR1 is SGDLS, CDR2 YYNGEE. The CDR3 extends over 15 amino acids. Trimming removed 4 bases at V and 0 bases at J, with 11 bases between. CDR3 nucleotide sequence: TGTGCCAGCAGCTTTAGCGGAAGCTCCTACAATGAGCAGTTCTTC. This sequence encodes CASSFSGSSYNEQFF.

This chain uses TRBV7-8 with TRBJ2-1; maybe TRBD1 (6 bases). Trimming took 5 bases from V and 3 from J, leaving 8 bases between them. This CDR3 is 13 amino acids long. Germline loops: CDR1 SGHVS, CDR2 FQNEAQ. CDR3 amino acids: CASSMGHYNEQFF. DNA of the CDR3: TGTGCCAGCAGCATGGGACACTACAATGAGCAGTTCTTC.

This clone showed up just once. CDR3 DNA sequence: TGTGCCAGCAGCCCGTTCGCGGGAAATCAGCCCCAGCATTTT. It codes for CASSPFAGNQPQHF. V is TRBV9 and J is TRBJ1-5; D gene ambiguous. This CDR3 is 14 amino acids long. Germline CDR1 is SGDLS and CDR2 is YYNGEE. Trimming left V 4 bases short and J 4 bases short, with 12 bases between.